This T cell receptor (beta chain) is drawn from a study of blood T cells in healthy people across ages. Study-level findings and limits: Any changes in expanded clonotypes were possibly confounded, as donor CMV status remained unknown. Total diversity from one million sequenced T cells was likely underestimated.

The CDR3 length is 15 residues. V was pared by 5 bases and J by 9 bases, with 10 bases of the junction left unmatched. Germline CDR1 and CDR2: SGHRS and YFSETQ. For the second PCR, which ran for roughly 6 to 11 cycles, a sample-barcoded 5' primer and a J-beta primer mix were used. TCRdb analysed the 5' RACE reads with MiXCR anew, one entry per CDR3 protein. The sample lists some 1.7 million distinct CDR3 sequences; approximately 30% were seen once. A note on this clonotype: No antigen is known for it.

The receptor was isolated from a woman in her 30s in good health. V gene TRBV5-1 combines with J gene TRBJ2-1, with 11 bases aligning to TRBD2. Specimen: blood. The chain's CDR3 is CASSFATSGGGEQFF. The CDR3 nucleotides read TGCGCCAGCAGTTTTGCTACTAGCGGGGGAGGTGAGCAGTTCTTC.